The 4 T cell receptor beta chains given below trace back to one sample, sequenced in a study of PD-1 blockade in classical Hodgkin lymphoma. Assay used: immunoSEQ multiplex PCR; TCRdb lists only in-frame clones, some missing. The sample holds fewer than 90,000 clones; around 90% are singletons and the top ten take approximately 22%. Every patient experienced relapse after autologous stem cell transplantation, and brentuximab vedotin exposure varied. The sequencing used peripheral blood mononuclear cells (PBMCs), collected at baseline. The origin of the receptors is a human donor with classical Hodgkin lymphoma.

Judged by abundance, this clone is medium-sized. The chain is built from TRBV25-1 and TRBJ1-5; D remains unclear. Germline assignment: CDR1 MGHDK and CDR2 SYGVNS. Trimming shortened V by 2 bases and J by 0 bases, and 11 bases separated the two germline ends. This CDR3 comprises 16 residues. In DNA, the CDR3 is TGTGCCAGCAGTGAAGGCTCTAATACTAGCAATCAGCCCCAGCATTTT. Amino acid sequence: CASSEGSNTSNQPQHF. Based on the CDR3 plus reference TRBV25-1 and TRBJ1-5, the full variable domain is EADIYQTPRYLVIGTGKKITLECSQTMGHDKMYWYQQDPGMELHLIHYSYGVNSTEKGDLSSESTVSRIRTEHFPLTLESARPSHTSQYLCASSEGSNTSNQPQHFGDGTRLSIL.

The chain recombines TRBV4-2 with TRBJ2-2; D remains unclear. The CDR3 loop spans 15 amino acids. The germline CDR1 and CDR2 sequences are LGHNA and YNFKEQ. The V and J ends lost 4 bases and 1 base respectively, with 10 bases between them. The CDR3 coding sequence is TGTGCCAGCAGCCTCGACGGACGGAACACCGGGGAGCTGTTTTTT. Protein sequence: CASSLDGRNTGELFF.

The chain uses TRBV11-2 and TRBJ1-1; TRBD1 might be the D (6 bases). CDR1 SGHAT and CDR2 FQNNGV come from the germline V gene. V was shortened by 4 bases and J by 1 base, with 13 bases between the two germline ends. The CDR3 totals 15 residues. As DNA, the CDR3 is TGTGCCAGCAGCTCTTCAGGGGTGAGGAACACTGAAGCTTTCTTT. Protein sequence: CASSSSGVRNTEAFF.

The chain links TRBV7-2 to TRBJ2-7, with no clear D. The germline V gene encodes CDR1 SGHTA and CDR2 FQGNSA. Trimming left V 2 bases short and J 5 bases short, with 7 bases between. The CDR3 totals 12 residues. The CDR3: CASSLNSHEQYF. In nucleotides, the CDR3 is TGTGCCAGCAGCTTAAACAGCCACGAGCAGTACTTC.